This T cell receptor beta chain originates from a study of long-term antiretroviral therapy in people with HIV. Comments on this clone: Its antigen is not identified.

This CDR3 is built from 14 residues. Germline-derived CDR1 and CDR2 are SGHNT and YYREEE (reference sequence). V trimming: 7 bases; J trimming: 5 bases; junction bases outside the gene matches: 7. Whole-study findings and limits: Collection spanned 2004 to 2017; ART regimens may be less effective than current ones. Information pertaining to ART adherence, viral resistance or therapeutic modifications was not obtained. Every time point showed a repertoire led by clones expanded before ART.

Assay version v3.0 of immunoSEQ was used, and it was run at survey level. Each sample had sequencing targeting about 40,000-55,000 T-cell genomes. The repertoire was sequenced with immunoSEQ multiplex PCR; TCRdb's copy has only in-frame clones and lacks some. The sample has tens of thousands of clones; nearly 95% are singletons. The TCR originated in a woman between 50 and 59 years old with HIV. This specimen consisted of unsorted PBMCs, obtained 3.7 years after starting antiretroviral therapy. The rearrangement uses TRBV5-4 and TRBJ2-2; 8 bases line up with TRBD2. The CDR3 protein is CASGPGGETGELFF. DNA of the CDR3: TGTGCCAGCGGGCCCGGGGGGGAGACCGGGGAGCTGTTTTTT. Looking up the rest from reference TRBV5-4 and TRBJ2-2 gives the full variable domain: ETGVTQSPTHLIKTRGQQVTLRCSSQSGHNTVSWYQQALGQGPQFIFQYYREEENGRGNFPPRFSGLQFPNYSSELNVNALELDDSALYLCASGPGGETGELFFGEGSRLTVL.